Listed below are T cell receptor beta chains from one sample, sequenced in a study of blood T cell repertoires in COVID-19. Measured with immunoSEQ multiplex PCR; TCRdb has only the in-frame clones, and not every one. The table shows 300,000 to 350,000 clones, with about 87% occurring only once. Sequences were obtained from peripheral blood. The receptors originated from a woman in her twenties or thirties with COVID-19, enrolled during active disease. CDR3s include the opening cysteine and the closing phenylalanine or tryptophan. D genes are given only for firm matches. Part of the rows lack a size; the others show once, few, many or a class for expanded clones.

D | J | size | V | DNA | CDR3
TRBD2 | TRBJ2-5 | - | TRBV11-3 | TGTGCCAGCAGCACAGCTAGCGGGGGGACCCAAGAGACCCAGTACTTC | CASSTASGGTQETQYF
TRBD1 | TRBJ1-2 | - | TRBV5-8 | TGTGCCAGCAGCCGGCAAGGGACAGGGTATAGCTACACCTTC | CASSRQGTGYSYTF
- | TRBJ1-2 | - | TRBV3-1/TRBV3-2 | TGTGCCAGCAGCCGACATCGGAAACTGAGCTATGGCTACACCTTC | CASSRHRKLSYGYTF
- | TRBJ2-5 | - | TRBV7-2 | TGTGCCAGCAGCTTAGAAGTAGCGATGGCGGAGACCCAGTACTTC | CASSLEVAMAETQYF
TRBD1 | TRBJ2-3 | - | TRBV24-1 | TGTGCCACCAGGGGACAGGGGGATACAGATACGCAGTATTTT | CATRGQGDTDTQYF
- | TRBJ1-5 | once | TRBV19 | TGTGCCACTCATCGGCAGGGGAGTGGCAATCAGCCCCAGCATTTT | CATHRQGSGNQPQHF
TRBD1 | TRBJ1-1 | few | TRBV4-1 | TGCGCCAGCAGCCAATCCGGGACAGGGACCACTGAAGCTTTCTTT | CASSQSGTGTTEAFF
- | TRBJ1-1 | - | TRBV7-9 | TGTGCCAGCAGCTTAACCACGGCGGGGAACACTGAAGCTTTCTTT | CASSLTTAGNTEAFF
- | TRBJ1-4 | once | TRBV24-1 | TGTGCCACCAGTGATGGATCGGGGTATAATGAAAAACTGTTTTTT | CATSDGSGYNEKLFF
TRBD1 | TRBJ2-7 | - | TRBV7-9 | TGTGCCAGCCGCCGGGACAGGCTATCCTACGAGCAGTACTTC | CASRRDRLSYEQYF
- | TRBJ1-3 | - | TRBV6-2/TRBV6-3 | TGTGCCAGCAGTTACGGAGGGTCCAGAAACACCATATATTTT | CASSYGGSRNTIYF
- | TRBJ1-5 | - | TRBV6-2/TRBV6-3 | TGTGCCAGCAGTTACGAGGCGGGGGCACAGCCCCAGCATTTT | CASSYEAGAQPQHF
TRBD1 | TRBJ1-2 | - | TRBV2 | TGTGCCAGCACCCCCGGGACAGGGCGGGCTGGCTACACCTTC | CASTPGTGRAGYTF
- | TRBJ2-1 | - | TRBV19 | TGTGCCAGTAGCCCCGGACTAGGGGGGCGCGATGAGCAGTTCTTC | CASSPGLGGRDEQFF
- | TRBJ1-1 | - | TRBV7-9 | TGTGCCAGCAGCTACGGACTCTATGAAGCTTTCTTT | CASSYGLYEAFF
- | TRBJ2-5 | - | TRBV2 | TGTGCCAGCAGTGATGTGCGAGAGACCCAGTACTTC | CASSDVRETQYF
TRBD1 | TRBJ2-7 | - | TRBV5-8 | TGTGCCAGCAGCCCGACAGGGGGTGGTGCCTACGAGCAGTACTTC | CASSPTGGGAYEQYF
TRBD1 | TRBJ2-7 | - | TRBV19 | TGTGCCAGTAGTGGACAGGGACCTTTCGAGCAGTACTTC | CASSGQGPFEQYF
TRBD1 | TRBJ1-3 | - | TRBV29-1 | TGCAGCGTTGATCAGGGGGCGGTTGGAAACACCATATATTTT | CSVDQGAVGNTIYF
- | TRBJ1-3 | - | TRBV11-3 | TGTGCCAGCAGCTGGACAGAGAGCTCTGGAAACACCATATATTTT | CASSWTESSGNTIYF
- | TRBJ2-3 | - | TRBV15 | TGTGCCACCAGCAGAGAGGGCAGGGGTAGAGATACGCAGTATTTT | CATSREGRGRDTQYF
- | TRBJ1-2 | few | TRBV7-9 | TGTGCCAGCAGCTTAGAGAGCGTCACTAACTATGGCTACACCTTC | CASSLESVTNYGYTF
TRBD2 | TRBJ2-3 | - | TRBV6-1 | TGTGCCAGCAGTGAAGCTCCTAGGTGGCGGGGGGGCTTCACAGATACGCAGTATTTT | CASSEAPRWRGGFTDTQYF
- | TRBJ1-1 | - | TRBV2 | TGTGCCAGCAGCCAAGGGGGTACTGAAGCTTTCTTT | CASSQGGTEAFF
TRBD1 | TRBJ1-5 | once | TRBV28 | TGTGCCAGCAGAAACGAGGGGGCGCCGGGTCAGCCCCAGCATTTT | CASRNEGAPGQPQHF
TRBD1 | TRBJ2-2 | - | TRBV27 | TGTGCCAGCAGTGCTGACAGGGGTTTGACCGGGGAGCTGTTTTTT | CASSADRGLTGELFF
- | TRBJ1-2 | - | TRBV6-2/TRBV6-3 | TGTGCCAGCAGTTACTTATCCCATGGCTACACCTTC | CASSYLSHGYTF
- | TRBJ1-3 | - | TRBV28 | TGTGCCAGCAGTTTAACCTCTAACAGTTTCTCTGGAAACACCATATATTTT | CASSLTSNSFSGNTIYF
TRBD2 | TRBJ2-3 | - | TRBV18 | TGTGCCAGCTCACCAGGGACTAGCGGGACGACAGATACGCAGTATTTT | CASSPGTSGTTDTQYF
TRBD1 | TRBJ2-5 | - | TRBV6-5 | TGTGCCAGCAATAGGGGGCCCGGGGAGACCCAGTACTTC | CASNRGPGETQYF
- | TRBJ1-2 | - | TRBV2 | TGTGCCAGCAGTGACCAACAGAACTATGGCTACACCTTC | CASSDQQNYGYTF
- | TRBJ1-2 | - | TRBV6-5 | TGTGCCACCTCGTCCCCCGGGGGGAGAGACTACACCTTC | CATSSPGGRDYTF
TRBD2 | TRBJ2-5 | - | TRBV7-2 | TGTGCCAGCAGGTTCAGGCGCGGGGGTGGCGAGACCCAGTACTTC | CASRFRRGGGETQYF
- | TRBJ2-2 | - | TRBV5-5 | TGTGCCAGCAGCTTGGAGCCCCAAGCGCCGAACACCGGGGAGCTGTTTTTT | CASSLEPQAPNTGELFF
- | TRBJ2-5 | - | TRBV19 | TGTGCCTGCCGGGGAGGGGGAAGGTTAGAGACCCAGTACTTC | CACRGGGRLETQYF
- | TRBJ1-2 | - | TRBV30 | TGTGCCTGGACGCTGGGGGGTAATTCTAACTATGGCTACACCTTC | CAWTLGGNSNYGYTF
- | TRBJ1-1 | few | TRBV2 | TGTGCCAGCAGTGTCGGCGGAGCTGAGGCTTTCTTT | CASSVGGAEAFF
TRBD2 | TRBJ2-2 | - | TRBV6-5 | TGTGCCAGCGGGGGACTAGCGGGGACCGGGGAGCTGTTTTTT | CASGGLAGTGELFF
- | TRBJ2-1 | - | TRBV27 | TGTGCCAGCAGTCCCCTTGGGGGGTCCAATGAGCAGTTCTTC | CASSPLGGSNEQFF
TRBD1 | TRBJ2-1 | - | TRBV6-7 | TGTGCCACCACGCGGACAGGGAGCTCCTACAATGAGCAGTTCTTC | CATTRTGSSYNEQFF
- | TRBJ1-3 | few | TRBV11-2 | TGTGCCAGCAGCTCGAGCAGGGAAACCTCTGGAAACACCATATATTTT | CASSSSRETSGNTIYF
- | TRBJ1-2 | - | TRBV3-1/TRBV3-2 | TGTGCCAGCAGCCAAGACGGGACTAGAGGCTACACCTTC | CASSQDGTRGYTF
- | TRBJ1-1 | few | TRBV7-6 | TGTGCCAGCAGCTTAGCCGGGGTGAACACTGAAGCTTTCTTT | CASSLAGVNTEAFF
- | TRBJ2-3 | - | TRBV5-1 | TGCGCCAGCAGCCCCGGACCCGGAGGTACAGATACGCAGTATTTT | CASSPGPGGTDTQYF
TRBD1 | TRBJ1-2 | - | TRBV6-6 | TGTGCCAGCAGTTACTGGGGACAGGGGGCGGAAGGCTACACCTTC | CASSYWGQGAEGYTF
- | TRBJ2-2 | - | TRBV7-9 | TGTGCCAGCAGCGGATACCGGGACAACTTAAACACCGGGGAGCTGTTTTTT | CASSGYRDNLNTGELFF
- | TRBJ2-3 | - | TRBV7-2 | TGTGCCAGCAGCTTAAGCGGACCAGATACGCAGTATTTT | CASSLSGPDTQYF
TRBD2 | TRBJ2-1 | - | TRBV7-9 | TGTGCCAGCAGCTTACCTCCAAGGCTAGCGGGGGGGCACAATGAGCAGTTCTTC | CASSLPPRLAGGHNEQFF
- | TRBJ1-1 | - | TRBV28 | TGTGCCAGCAGTCAAAATAGAGAGAACACTGAAGCTTTCTTT | CASSQNRENTEAFF
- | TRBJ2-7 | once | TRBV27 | TGTGCCAGCAGTTTACTACAGGTCCCGCACGAGCAGTACTTC | CASSLLQVPHEQYF
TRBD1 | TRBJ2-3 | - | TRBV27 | TGTGCCAGCAGTTTTATCCCCCCGGGACAGCGCGCTGCAGATACGCAGTATTTT | CASSFIPPGQRAADTQYF
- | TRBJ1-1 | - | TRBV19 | TGTGCCAGTAGGTTGGCAGGTTGGAACACTGAAGCTTTCTTT | CASRLAGWNTEAFF
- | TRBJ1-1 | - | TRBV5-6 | TGTGCCAGCAGCCCCTTAGGTGGAACGGGGGGCCACACTGAAGCTTTCTTT | CASSPLGGTGGHTEAFF
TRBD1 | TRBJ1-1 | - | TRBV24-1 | TGTGCCACCAGTGACCGGGGACAGTATGGGCCCACTGAAGCTTTCTTT | CATSDRGQYGPTEAFF
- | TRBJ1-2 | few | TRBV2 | TGTGCCAGCAGCTCACAGGGAAAAAGCGGCTACACCTTC | CASSSQGKSGYTF
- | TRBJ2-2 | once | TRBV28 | TGTGCCAGCAGTTTGGTCGGGGTTCCCACCGGGGAGCTGTTTTTT | CASSLVGVPTGELFF
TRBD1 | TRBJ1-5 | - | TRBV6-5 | TGTGCCACCCGTCTGGACAGGTCGAGCAATCAGCCCCAGCATTTT | CATRLDRSSNQPQHF
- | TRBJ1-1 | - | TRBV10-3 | TGTGCCATCAGCCAGGGGAGGGCTGAAGCTTTCTTT | CAISQGRAEAFF